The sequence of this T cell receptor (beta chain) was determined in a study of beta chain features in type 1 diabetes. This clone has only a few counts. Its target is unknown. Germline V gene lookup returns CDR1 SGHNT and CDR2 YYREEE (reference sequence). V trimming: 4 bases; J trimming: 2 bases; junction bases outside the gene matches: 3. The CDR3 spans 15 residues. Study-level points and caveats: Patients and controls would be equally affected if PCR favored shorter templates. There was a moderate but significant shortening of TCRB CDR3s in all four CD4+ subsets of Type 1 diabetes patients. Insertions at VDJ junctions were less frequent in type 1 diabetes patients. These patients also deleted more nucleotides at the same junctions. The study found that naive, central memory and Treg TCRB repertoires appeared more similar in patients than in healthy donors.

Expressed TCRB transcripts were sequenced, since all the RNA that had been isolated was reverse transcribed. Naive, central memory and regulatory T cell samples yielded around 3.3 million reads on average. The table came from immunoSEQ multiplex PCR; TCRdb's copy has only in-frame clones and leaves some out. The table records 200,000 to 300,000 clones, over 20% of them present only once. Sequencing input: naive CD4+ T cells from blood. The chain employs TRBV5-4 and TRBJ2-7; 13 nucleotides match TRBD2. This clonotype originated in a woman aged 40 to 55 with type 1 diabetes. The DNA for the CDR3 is TGTGCCAGCAGCCTGGGACTAGCGGGACCCTACGAGCAGTACTTC. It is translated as CASSLGLAGPYEQYF.